The 23 T cell receptor beta chains below were found in one sample sequenced in a study of blood T cell repertoires in COVID-19. Method: immunoSEQ multiplex PCR; TCRdb's copy keeps in-frame clones and lacks some. This table has 140,000 or so clones, 65% to 85% appearing once. Sequenced sample: peripheral blood. The receptor source for this set is a young man with COVID-19, enrolled during active disease.

About this clone itself: Other DNA variants within this sample encode the same CDR3. The chain links TRBV7-2 to TRBJ2-3; unclear D gene. Per germline, CDR1 SGHTA and CDR2 FQGNSA. This CDR3 contains 13 residues. Trimming pared 3 bases from V and 5 bases from J, leaving 9 bases between. The CDR3 bases are TGTGCCAGCAGCTTGTCTAGTCTAGATACGCAGTATTTT. Encoded protein: CASSLSSLDTQYF.

The J gene is TRBJ2-1, the V gene TRBV7-3; a weak D match, TRBD2 (5 bases). The CDR3 is 15 residues long. From germline, CDR1 is SGHTA and CDR2 FQGTGA. The ends were cut back, 5 bases at V and 8 bases at J, with 19 bases in the middle. Here the CDR3 DNA reads TGTGCCAGCAGCCCTCGGACTGCCTCCCCCTATGAGCAGTTCTTC. Residues: CASSPRTASPYEQFF.

The V gene is TRBV2, the J gene TRBJ2-7, with 12 bases fitting TRBD2. CDR3 length: 19 amino acids. Germline V gene data show CDR1 as SNHLY and CDR2 as FYNNEI. The trim removed 7 bases at V and 2 bases at J, leaving 18 bases unmatched. The CDR3 reads CASTGWALAGGPEAYEQYF. CDR3 coding DNA: TGTGCCAGCACCGGTTGGGCCCTAGCGGGAGGGCCGGAAGCCTACGAGCAGTACTTC.

The genes are TRBV18 and TRBJ2-5; TRBD1 is a possible D gene (5 bases). The germline V gene encodes CDR1 KGHSH and CDR2 LQKENI. This CDR3 region has 14 residues. Between the trimmed V and J ends, which lost 3 bases and 4 bases, there was a span of 12 bases. The DNA for the CDR3 is TGTGCCAGCTCACCGGGCAGGGCAATAGAGACCCAGTACTTC. Translating it yields CASSPGRAIETQYF.

The chain combines TRBV7-9 with TRBJ1-5; perhaps TRBD1 as D (5 bases). Germline loops: CDR1 SEHNR, CDR2 FQNEAQ (reference sequence). The CDR3 extends over 15 amino acids. V was cut by 5 bases and J by 3 bases, with 14 bases left in between. The CDR3 region is CASSLQGVSNQPQHF. CDR3 sequence (DNA): TGTGCCAGCAGCCTTCAAGGGGTCTCCAATCAGCCCCAGCATTTT.

This sequence joins TRBV5-1 and TRBJ2-7, with D possibly TRBD2 on 6 matching bases. Germline assignment: CDR1 SGHRS and CDR2 YFSETQ. V was clipped by 3 bases and J by 0 bases, with 10 bases between them. CDR3 length equals 14 residues. CDR3 sequence (DNA): TGCGCCAGCAGCTGGGGGGACGGCTCCTACGAGCAGTACTTC. Its protein is CASSWGDGSYEQYF.

The chain uses TRBV28 and TRBJ1-1; tentative D call: TRBD1 (5 bases). The length of the CDR3 is 13 residues. The V gene lost 8 bases and the J gene lost 5 bases, with 15 bases spanning the gap. The germline gives CDR1 MDHEN, CDR2 SYDVKM. Here the CDR3 DNA reads TGTGCCAGCGGGGGGATCCCCGTGACTGAAGCTTTCTTT. The encoded protein is CASGGIPVTEAFF.

This chain links TRBV2 with TRBJ2-2; D is ambiguous. Trimming removed 3 bases from V and 4 bases from J, with 6 bases in between. CDR1 is SNHLY, CDR2 FYNNEI, per germline. The CDR3 totals 13 residues. The DNA of the CDR3 is TGTGCCAGCAGTGATAGAACCACCGGGGAGCTGTTTTTT. Protein sequence: CASSDRTTGELFF. The full variable domain, rest sourced from reference TRBV2 and TRBJ2-2, is EPEVTQTPSHQVTQMGQEVILRCVPISNHLYFYWYRQILGQKVEFLVSFYNNEISEKSEIFDDQFSVERPDGSNFTLKIRSTKLEDSAMYFCASSDRTTGELFFGEGSRLTVL.

V is TRBV29-1 and J is TRBJ2-7; TRBD1 agrees at 9 bases. Germline-derived CDR1 and CDR2 are SQVTM and ANQGSEA. The CDR3 consists of 13 residues. The CDR3 reads CRAQGALNGGQYF. CDR3 DNA sequence: TGCAGGGCACAGGGGGCGTTGAATGGGGGGCAGTACTTC.

This rearrangement joins TRBV18 to TRBJ1-1; perhaps TRBD1 as D (6 bases). Germline V gene data show CDR1 as KGHSH and CDR2 as LQKENI. The CDR3 runs to 13 residues. The ends were cut back, 4 bases at V and 1 base at J, with 7 bases in the middle. In DNA form, the CDR3 reads TGTGCCAGCTCACGGACAGAGAACACTGAAGCTTTCTTT. This encodes CASSRTENTEAFF.

This chain connects TRBV19 to TRBJ1-6, with 10 bases matching TRBD1. This CDR3 has 13 amino acids. J lost 6 bases, V lost 8 bases, and 1 base had no gene match. Germline loops: CDR1 LNHDA, CDR2 SQIVND (reference sequence). This CDR3 is CASGTGANSPLHF. The CDR3 DNA follows: TGTGCCAGTGGGACAGGGGCTAATTCACCCCTCCACTTT.

The rearrangement uses TRBV9 and TRBJ2-3, with 14 bases aligning to TRBD2. Germline V CDR1 and CDR2: SGDLS, YYNGEE. The CDR3 is 15 amino acids. J was trimmed by 9 bases and V by 3 bases; bases with no gene match: 6. CDR3 coding DNA: TGTGCCAGCAGCGACCGGACTAGCGGGAGGACGACGCAGTATTTT. Amino acid sequence: CASSDRTSGRTTQYF.

The rearrangement links TRBV4-3 to TRBJ2-2; 10 bases agree with TRBD2. Germline V CDR1 and CDR2: LGHNA, YSLEER. The V gene end was trimmed by 6 bases and the J gene end by 8 bases; junction bases not matched to a gene: 15. The CDR3 is 17 amino acids. CDR3 protein: CASRYGLSGRAAGELFF. The CDR3 DNA reads TGCGCCAGCAGATACGGACTAAGCGGGAGGGCCGCGGGGGAGCTGTTTTTT.

The chain uses TRBV10-2 and TRBJ2-3; 11 nucleotides line up with TRBD2. The junction had 14 bases not matched to a gene; V was cut back by 6 bases and J by 9 bases. This CDR3 has 16 residues. In germline, CDR1 is WSHSY, CDR2 SAAADI. The CDR3 spells CASSYQTSGALGTQYF. DNA for the CDR3: TGCGCCAGCAGCTACCAGACTAGCGGGGCTCTTGGAACGCAGTATTTT.

The J gene is TRBJ1-4, the V gene TRBV7-8; possible D gene TRBD1, 5 bases. This CDR3 has 19 residues. Germline V CDR1 and CDR2: SGHVS, FQNEAQ. V lost 5 bases to trimming and J lost 0 bases, with 22 bases between them. CDR3 residues: CASSRPSKEGTATNEKLFF. The CDR3 bases are TGTGCCAGCAGCCGTCCCTCAAAAGAGGGGACTGCAACTAATGAAAAACTGTTTTTT.

The rearrangement links TRBV29-1 to TRBJ1-1, with 9 bases identical to TRBD1. Germline V gives CDR1 SQVTM, CDR2 ANQGSEA. Germline trimming cut 4 bases from V and 1 base from J; bases unmatched to any gene: 7. The CDR3 spans 15 residues. The CDR3 DNA reads as TGCAGCGTTGGGACAGGGGCGCGGGGGAACACTGAAGCTTTCTTT. This translates into CSVGTGARGNTEAFF.

The V call is TRBV20-1, the J call TRBJ1-1; D unresolved. This CDR3 has 10 amino acids. Trimming shortened V by 7 bases and J by 11 bases, and 14 bases separated the two germline ends. CDR1 and CDR2 from the germline V gene are DFQATT and SNEGSKA (reference sequence). The CDR3 DNA reads TGCAGTGTGCTATACAGAGGGGCTTTCTTT. This sequence encodes CSVLYRGAFF.

The V call is TRBV7-2, the J call TRBJ2-3; D possibly corresponds to TRBD2 (7 bases). In germline, CDR1 is SGHTA, CDR2 FQGNSA. The V end was cut by 5 bases, the J end by 4 bases, with 19 bases between. The CDR3 spans 16 residues. The CDR3 region has the DNA TGTGCCAGCAGCGCTCAGGGGCGGGAGATAGCAGATACGCAGTATTTT. Encoded protein: CASSAQGREIADTQYF.

The chain recombines TRBV4-1 with TRBJ2-7; 7 bases map to TRBD2. Losses at the gene ends were 2 bases for V and 5 bases for J; bases not matched to a gene: 9. The CDR3 is made up of 15 amino acids. Germline V gene lookup returns CDR1 MGHRA and CDR2 YSYEKL. CDR3 amino acids: CASSQPGREIHEQYF. The CDR3 DNA is TGCGCCAGCAGCCAACCCGGGCGGGAGATACACGAGCAGTACTTC.

This chain connects TRBV3-1 (or the pseudogene TRBV3-2) to TRBJ2-1, with 8 bases matching TRBD2. The V gene end was trimmed by 6 bases and the J gene end by 7 bases; junction bases not matched to a gene: 14. CDR3 length equals 16 residues. Germline CDR1 reads LGHDT; CDR2 reads YNNKEL (reference sequence). In nucleotides, the CDR3 is TGTGCCAGCAGTACAGGACTAGCTAGGGGTGGAAATGAGCAGTTCTTC. Translated: CASSTGLARGGNEQFF.

The rearrangement uses TRBV19 and TRBJ1-2; no clear D gene. The CDR3 covers 15 residues. Trimming stripped 0 bases from V and 4 bases from J, with 12 bases between. CDR1 and CDR2 from the germline V gene are LNHDA and SQIVND (reference sequence). CDR3 bases: TGTGCCAGTAGTATAGAGTCGGGGAGAGGCTATGGCTACACCTTC. Translation: CASSIESGRGYGYTF.

This chain uses TRBV27 with TRBJ1-6; TRBD1 aligns across 7 bases. There are 15 residues in the CDR3. Germline assignment: CDR1 MNHEY and CDR2 SMNVEV (reference sequence). Unmatched junction bases numbered 7, after V lost 5 bases and J lost 6 bases. This CDR3 is CASSPGDRINSPLHF. The CDR3 DNA sequence: TGTGCCAGCAGTCCGGGGGACAGAATTAATTCACCCCTCCACTTT.

The chain joins TRBV15 to TRBJ1-5, with D unresolved. CDR1 and CDR2 (germline): LNHNV, YYDKDF (reference sequence). CDR3 length: 15 residues. The V end lost 0 bases, the J end lost 9 bases, and 15 bases lay between the germline ends. The CDR3 DNA reads TGTGCCACCAGCAGAGATAGCGGGGAGGGAGCGCCCCAGCATTTT. It is translated as CATSRDSGEGAPQHF.